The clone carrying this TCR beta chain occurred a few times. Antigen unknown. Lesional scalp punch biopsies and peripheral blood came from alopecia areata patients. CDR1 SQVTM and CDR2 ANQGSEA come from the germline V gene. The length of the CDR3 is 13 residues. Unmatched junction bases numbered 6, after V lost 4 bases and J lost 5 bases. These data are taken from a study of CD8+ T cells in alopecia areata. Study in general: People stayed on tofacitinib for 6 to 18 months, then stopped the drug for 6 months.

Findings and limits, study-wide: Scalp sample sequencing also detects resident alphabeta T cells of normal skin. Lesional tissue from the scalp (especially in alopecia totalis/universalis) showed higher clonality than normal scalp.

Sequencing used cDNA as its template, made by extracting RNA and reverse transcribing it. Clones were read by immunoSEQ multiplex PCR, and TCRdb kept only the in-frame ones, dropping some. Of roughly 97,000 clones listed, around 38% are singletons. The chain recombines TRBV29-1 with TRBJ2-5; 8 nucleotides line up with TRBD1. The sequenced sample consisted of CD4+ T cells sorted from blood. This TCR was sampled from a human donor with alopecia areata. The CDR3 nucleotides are TGCAGCGTTGGACAGGGGATGGTGGAGACCCAGTACTTC. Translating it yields CSVGQGMVETQYF.